The TCR beta chain under discussion was sequenced for a study of early T cells in non-severe SARS-CoV-2 infection (dated by TCRdb to 2020 to 2023). At the level of the whole study: Because TCR sequencing relied on bulk RNA taken from unsorted whole blood, pairing of alpha and beta chains was not possible. The research as a whole found: VDJdb matching was skewed toward anti-spike CD8 responses, so virus-specific expansions were likely underestimated and private and CD4 specificities were missed.

Libraries were made using 5' RACE. Instrument on record: NextSeq 500. To correct for sequencing error and PCR bias, the TCR library protocol tagged individual cDNA molecules with unique molecular identifiers. Sequencing covered both TCR alpha and beta chains, and within each sample the abundances of alpha and beta sequences were tightly co-correlated. In the paper's pipeline: Decombinator V4 was used to annotate the V gene, J gene and CDR3 of the TCR sequences. Expanded TCRs were defined as changing significantly between any two time points under a Poisson model with p below 0.0001. TCR abundances were normalised to the total number of TCRs sequenced per sample and were expressed as counts per million. MAIT TCRs were defined by TRAV1-2 paired with TRAJ12, TRAJ20 or TRAJ33, and iNKT TCRs by TRAV10 paired with TRAJ18. VDJdb, accessed 1 November 2021, was searched for CMV, EBV and SARS-CoV-2 annotated TCRs, excluding TCRs annotated for multiple antigens. The raw public reads went through TCRdb reprocessing: fastp at Q25, MiXCR clone calling, in-frame beta chains kept. For every CDR3 protein sequence, its rows merge into one entry that carries the most common genes and DNA. For this entry, the V and J calls and clone size follow TCRdb and not the study's own pipeline. The sample table holds some 80,000 distinct CDR3 sequences, of which about 5% were seen once. The top ten constitute 6.5% to 8% of the sample.

The germline V gene yields SGHTS for CDR1 and YDEGEE for CDR2. From the cysteine through the phenylalanine, the CDR3 covers 11 amino acids. The kept DNA is CDR3 alone, 33 bases in frame from the first base. The germline ends are 4 bases apart after V is trimmed by 5 bases and J by 4 bases. As for this clonotype: What this receptor recognizes is not known. No quality values exist for individual bases; no much larger clone is one base distant.

A case-control design nested within a healthcare worker cohort in London, UK, was used, with weekly nasopharyngeal swab PCR tests and blood sampling performed. Between 23 and 31 March 2020, the week of the UK lockdown, healthcare workers were enrolled and then followed up weekly for as long as 16 weeks. The sequences come from whole blood, collected at baseline. The receptor's source is an adult who was a healthcare worker with PCR-confirmed SARS-CoV-2 infection or an uninfected control (not recorded which). Here the chain combines TRBV5-8 and TRBJ2-1; the D gene is unclear. At the DNA level, the sequence is TGTGCCAGCAGTTGGTACAATGAGCAGTTCTTC. Its translation is CASSWYNEQFF.